The source of this T cell receptor beta chain is a study of OX40 agonist ivuxolimab in advanced cancers. V was pared by 3 bases and J by 5 bases, with 13 bases between. Germline assignment: CDR1 SGHVS and CDR2 FQNEAQ. CDR3 length: 14 amino acids. Produced via immunoSEQ multiplex PCR; TCRdb's table is partial and in-frame only. Among roughly 83,000 clones listed, about four fifths were seen once. The chain recombines TRBV7-8 with TRBJ2-5, with D maybe TRBD1 (6 bases). This clonotype was sampled from an adult with an advanced solid tumor such as melanoma, head and neck, liver or kidney cancer. The sequenced sample was CD4+ or CD8+ T cells sorted from blood, obtained in a trial of the OX40 agonist ivuxolimab. The CDR3: CASSLAQGWETQYF. The CDR3 region has the DNA TGTGCCAGCAGCTTGGCCCAGGGGTGGGAGACCCAGTACTTC.